The rows below give T cell receptor beta chains drawn from one sample of a study of blood T cell repertoires in COVID-19. The protocol was immunoSEQ multiplex PCR, while the TCRdb copy is restricted to in-frame clones and leaves out a portion. The profile covers some 110,000 clones, with 71% appearing a single time and less than 1% taken by the ten largest. Sequencing input: peripheral blood. The receptors were sampled from a human donor with acute or convalescent COVID-19. The donor label of this sample is uncertain. Both conserved end residues are part of each CDR3. Fields, in order: CDR3 DNA, CDR3 protein, clone size, D gene, J gene, V gene. D genes are given only for firm matches. Not all rows give a size; the values are once, few, many and, for expanded clones, a class.

CDR3nt: TGTGCCAGCTCTGGCGGGGGGAGATACAATGAGCAGTTCTTC; CDR3aa: CASSGGGRYNEQFF; abundance: NA; d_gene: TRBD2; j_gene: TRBJ2-1; v_gene: TRBV18
CDR3nt: TGTGCCTGGAGTCAGGGGATGGGGAACACTGAAGCTTTCTTT; CDR3aa: CAWSQGMGNTEAFF; abundance: NA; d_gene: NA; j_gene: TRBJ1-1; v_gene: TRBV30
CDR3nt: TGTGCCAGCAGCTTAGTAGGGGACAAGGGGGAGACCCAGTACTTC; CDR3aa: CASSLVGDKGETQYF; abundance: many; d_gene: NA; j_gene: TRBJ2-5; v_gene: TRBV7-8
CDR3nt: TGTGCCAGCAGTTACATTTTCGGGGGCACTGAAGCTTTCTTT; CDR3aa: CASSYIFGGTEAFF; abundance: NA; d_gene: NA; j_gene: TRBJ1-1; v_gene: TRBV6-5
CDR3nt: TGTGCCAGCTCACCAGTCCACAGGGGAAACTATGGCTACACCTTC; CDR3aa: CASSPVHRGNYGYTF; abundance: NA; d_gene: TRBD1; j_gene: TRBJ1-2; v_gene: TRBV18
CDR3nt: TGCGCCAGCAGCCAAGAAAATCGGGACAGGGGTTCCGAGCAGTACTTC; CDR3aa: CASSQENRDRGSEQYF; abundance: few; d_gene: TRBD1; j_gene: TRBJ2-7; v_gene: TRBV4-1
CDR3nt: TGTGCCAGTAGTGTCACAGGGACGGTGGCGCAGTATTTT; CDR3aa: CASSVTGTVAQYF; abundance: NA; d_gene: NA; j_gene: TRBJ2-3; v_gene: TRBV19
CDR3nt: TGTGCCAGCAGCCCACTGACAGGGGGCTGGAACGAGCAGTACTTC; CDR3aa: CASSPLTGGWNEQYF; abundance: NA; d_gene: TRBD1; j_gene: TRBJ2-7; v_gene: TRBV14
CDR3nt: TGTGCCAGTAGTATGGACAGGGGGCAAGCTAACTATGGCTACACCTTC; CDR3aa: CASSMDRGQANYGYTF; abundance: few; d_gene: TRBD1; j_gene: TRBJ1-2; v_gene: TRBV19
CDR3nt: TGTGCCAGCAGCGAGGGGGGACAGGGAGCCTACGAGCAGTACTTC; CDR3aa: CASSEGGQGAYEQYF; abundance: NA; d_gene: TRBD1; j_gene: TRBJ2-7; v_gene: TRBV9
CDR3nt: TGTGCCACCAGTGATCCTACCGGGACTAGCGGGGGCAGGATAGCCAATGAGCAGTTCTTC; CDR3aa: CATSDPTGTSGGRIANEQFF; abundance: NA; d_gene: TRBD2; j_gene: TRBJ2-1; v_gene: TRBV24-1
CDR3nt: TGTGCCAGCAGCCCCCGGGTAAACACTGAAGCTTTCTTT; CDR3aa: CASSPRVNTEAFF; abundance: NA; d_gene: NA; j_gene: TRBJ1-1; v_gene: TRBV3-1/TRBV3-2
CDR3nt: TGCGCCAGCAGCTTGGATGAGACTAGCTCCTACGAGCAGTACTTC; CDR3aa: CASSLDETSSYEQYF; abundance: NA; d_gene: NA; j_gene: TRBJ2-7; v_gene: TRBV5-1
CDR3nt: TGTGCCTGGAGACAGACAGGGAGCAATGAAAAACTGTTTTTT; CDR3aa: CAWRQTGSNEKLFF; abundance: NA; d_gene: TRBD1; j_gene: TRBJ1-4; v_gene: TRBV30
CDR3nt: TGTGCCAGCTCAGAGGTTGCTAGGAACACTGAAGCTTTCTTT; CDR3aa: CASSEVARNTEAFF; abundance: NA; d_gene: NA; j_gene: TRBJ1-1; v_gene: TRBV18
CDR3nt: TGTGCCAGCAGCCCCGGGGGGGACACTGAAGCTTTCTTT; CDR3aa: CASSPGGDTEAFF; abundance: NA; d_gene: NA; j_gene: TRBJ1-1; v_gene: TRBV9
CDR3nt: TGTGCCAGCAGCTTGGTCAGACAGGAGAACACCGGGGAGCTGTTTTTT; CDR3aa: CASSLVRQENTGELFF; abundance: NA; d_gene: NA; j_gene: TRBJ2-2; v_gene: TRBV5-6
CDR3nt: TGTGCCAGCAGCTTATCGGGACTAGCGGGGGATGAGCAGTTCTTC; CDR3aa: CASSLSGLAGDEQFF; abundance: NA; d_gene: TRBD2; j_gene: TRBJ2-1; v_gene: TRBV11-3
CDR3nt: TGCGCCAGCAGCCACCTGACGGCGGGGTTAAGTACAGATACGCAGTATTTT; CDR3aa: CASSHLTAGLSTDTQYF; abundance: NA; d_gene: NA; j_gene: TRBJ2-3; v_gene: TRBV4-1
CDR3nt: TGTGCTAGTGGTTTGGTGGTCAGTCGAAACACTGAAGCTTTCTTT; CDR3aa: CASGLVVSRNTEAFF; abundance: once; d_gene: NA; j_gene: TRBJ1-1; v_gene: TRBV12-5
CDR3nt: TGCGCCAGCAGCCAAGATGACCGGGGAAGGGATACGCAGTATTTT; CDR3aa: CASSQDDRGRDTQYF; abundance: NA; d_gene: NA; j_gene: TRBJ2-3; v_gene: TRBV4-1
CDR3nt: TGTGCCAGCAGCTTAGATCGCCGAGTAAGGGGTGGCGGCTACACCTTC; CDR3aa: CASSLDRRVRGGGYTF; abundance: NA; d_gene: NA; j_gene: TRBJ1-2; v_gene: TRBV11-2
CDR3nt: TGTGCCAGCTCACCTACGTCGGGACAGTACAATGAGCAGTTCTTC; CDR3aa: CASSPTSGQYNEQFF; abundance: NA; d_gene: TRBD1; j_gene: TRBJ2-1; v_gene: TRBV18
CDR3nt: TGTGTCTGGCAGGGGGCGAACACCGGGGAGCTGTTTTTT; CDR3aa: CVWQGANTGELFF; abundance: NA; d_gene: TRBD1; j_gene: TRBJ2-2; v_gene: TRBV30
CDR3nt: TGTGCCAGCAGCCAAGGGCGGCAGCTTAACACTGAAGCTTTCTTT; CDR3aa: CASSQGRQLNTEAFF; abundance: NA; d_gene: NA; j_gene: TRBJ1-1; v_gene: TRBV4-2
CDR3nt: TGTGCCAGCAGTGCTAGACAGAGGAGCTCCTATAATTCACCCCTCCACTTT; CDR3aa: CASSARQRSSYNSPLHF; abundance: NA; d_gene: NA; j_gene: TRBJ1-6; v_gene: TRBV2
CDR3nt: TGCGCCAGCAGCTTGGCCTCAGTGTTGGTGACTGAAGCTTTCTTT; CDR3aa: CASSLASVLVTEAFF; abundance: once; d_gene: NA; j_gene: TRBJ1-1; v_gene: TRBV5-1
CDR3nt: TGCGCCAGCAGCTTGGCCCAGTCTAACTATGGCTACACCTTC; CDR3aa: CASSLAQSNYGYTF; abundance: many; d_gene: NA; j_gene: TRBJ1-2; v_gene: TRBV5-1
CDR3nt: TGTGCCAGCACCTTGGGCCGCCGGGGCTATGGCTACACCTTC; CDR3aa: CASTLGRRGYGYTF; abundance: NA; d_gene: NA; j_gene: TRBJ1-2; v_gene: TRBV13
CDR3nt: TGTGCCAGCAGCTTAGCCACTATCACAGATACGCAGTATTTT; CDR3aa: CASSLATITDTQYF; abundance: few; d_gene: NA; j_gene: TRBJ2-3; v_gene: TRBV11-2
CDR3nt: TGTGCCAGTATTGGCAGGCAACTCCTTAACACCGGGGAGCTGTTTTTT; CDR3aa: CASIGRQLLNTGELFF; abundance: NA; d_gene: NA; j_gene: TRBJ2-2; v_gene: TRBV19
CDR3nt: TGTGCCAGCAGTGAGACAGGGATCTGGCAGCCCCAGCATTTT; CDR3aa: CASSETGIWQPQHF; abundance: NA; d_gene: TRBD1; j_gene: TRBJ1-5; v_gene: TRBV6-1
CDR3nt: TGTGCCAGCAGTTACTCCCACTTTCCGGGACATTACACTGAAGCTTTCTTT; CDR3aa: CASSYSHFPGHYTEAFF; abundance: few; d_gene: NA; j_gene: TRBJ1-1; v_gene: TRBV6-2/TRBV6-3
CDR3nt: TGTGCCAGCAGCTTACTGGGACAGTCCTACGAGCAGTACTTC; CDR3aa: CASSLLGQSYEQYF; abundance: many; d_gene: TRBD1; j_gene: TRBJ2-7; v_gene: TRBV7-9
CDR3nt: TGCAGCGTTCGGACAGGGGCCAGGGGTTCACCCCTCCACTTT; CDR3aa: CSVRTGARGSPLHF; abundance: NA; d_gene: TRBD1; j_gene: TRBJ1-6; v_gene: TRBV29-1
CDR3nt: TGTGCCAGCAGCCAAGCCGGGAGCGGGGGTCCGCTCTATTTT; CDR3aa: CASSQAGSGGPLYF; abundance: NA; d_gene: TRBD2; j_gene: TRBJ2-3; v_gene: TRBV4-2
CDR3nt: TGTGCCAGTAGTAACCGGGACAGGCTTTCCTACGAGCAGTACTTC; CDR3aa: CASSNRDRLSYEQYF; abundance: NA; d_gene: TRBD1; j_gene: TRBJ2-7; v_gene: TRBV19
CDR3nt: TGCGCCAGCAGCTTGGGATCCGGGACAGGGGTGAACACCATATATTTT; CDR3aa: CASSLGSGTGVNTIYF; abundance: NA; d_gene: TRBD1; j_gene: TRBJ1-3; v_gene: TRBV5-1
CDR3nt: TGTGCCAGCAGTTACGCGGATTCACCCCTCCACTTT; CDR3aa: CASSYADSPLHF; abundance: NA; d_gene: NA; j_gene: TRBJ1-6; v_gene: TRBV28
CDR3nt: TGTGCCAGTAGTATAGACAGCTCCTATAATTCACCCCTCCACTTT; CDR3aa: CASSIDSSYNSPLHF; abundance: few; d_gene: NA; j_gene: TRBJ1-6; v_gene: TRBV19
CDR3nt: TGTGCCACCAGTGATTCCGGGACTAGCAGATCCTACGAGCAGTACTTC; CDR3aa: CATSDSGTSRSYEQYF; abundance: NA; d_gene: TRBD2; j_gene: TRBJ2-7; v_gene: TRBV24-1
CDR3nt: TGTGCCAGCACCCCAGCGGGTGATCAGCCCCAGCATTTT; CDR3aa: CASTPAGDQPQHF; abundance: NA; d_gene: NA; j_gene: TRBJ1-5; v_gene: TRBV7-2
CDR3nt: TGTGCCAGCTCACCAGCTCGAGCGGGAGGCACAGATACGCAGTATTTT; CDR3aa: CASSPARAGGTDTQYF; abundance: NA; d_gene: TRBD2; j_gene: TRBJ2-3; v_gene: TRBV18
CDR3nt: TGTGCCAGCAGCGGCTGGGCCTCCGGCAACACTGAAGCTTTCTTT; CDR3aa: CASSGWASGNTEAFF; abundance: few; d_gene: NA; j_gene: TRBJ1-1; v_gene: TRBV2
CDR3nt: TGCGCCAGCAGCTTACGAGGGGGCTCTAACTATGGCTACACCTTC; CDR3aa: CASSLRGGSNYGYTF; abundance: NA; d_gene: TRBD1; j_gene: TRBJ1-2; v_gene: TRBV5-1
CDR3nt: TGTGCCAGCAGCCAGGCCGGGACAGCCACTCGTTTT; CDR3aa: CASSQAGTATRF; abundance: many; d_gene: TRBD1; j_gene: TRBJ1-5; v_gene: TRBV3-1/TRBV3-2
CDR3nt: TGTGCCAGCAGTGAGGGACGGCGGGGGATGACAGATACGCAGTATTTT; CDR3aa: CASSEGRRGMTDTQYF; abundance: NA; d_gene: TRBD2; j_gene: TRBJ2-3; v_gene: TRBV6-1
CDR3nt: TGTGCCTGGAGCTCGGGACTCCGAAACACCATATATTTT; CDR3aa: CAWSSGLRNTIYF; abundance: few; d_gene: NA; j_gene: TRBJ1-3; v_gene: TRBV30
CDR3nt: TGTGCCAGGGAGGCCGGCGTCGGAGGATCGGGCTACACCTTC; CDR3aa: CAREAGVGGSGYTF; abundance: NA; d_gene: NA; j_gene: TRBJ1-2; v_gene: TRBV2
CDR3nt: TGTGCCAGCAGCCATCAACAGGGGAATCAATTCATCGTGGGAGAGCAGTACTTC; CDR3aa: CASSHQQGNQFIVGEQYF; abundance: NA; d_gene: TRBD1; j_gene: TRBJ2-7; v_gene: TRBV3-1/TRBV3-2
CDR3nt: TGCGCCAGCAGCCTCGCCCCGGGCCAAGAGACCCAGTACTTC; CDR3aa: CASSLAPGQETQYF; abundance: NA; d_gene: NA; j_gene: TRBJ2-5; v_gene: TRBV4-1
CDR3nt: TGTGCCAGCTCATCGGTGTCGGGACAGGGTTCCGGCTACACCTTC; CDR3aa: CASSSVSGQGSGYTF; abundance: once; d_gene: TRBD1; j_gene: TRBJ1-2; v_gene: TRBV18
CDR3nt: TGTGCCAGCAGCTTAGGTACAGGAGTCAACCGAGACTATGGCTACACCTTC; CDR3aa: CASSLGTGVNRDYGYTF; abundance: NA; d_gene: NA; j_gene: TRBJ1-2; v_gene: TRBV7-9
CDR3nt: TGTGCTAGCAGCTTAGTGGGAGCGGGGGAGACCCAGTACTTC; CDR3aa: CASSLVGAGETQYF; abundance: few; d_gene: TRBD2; j_gene: TRBJ2-5; v_gene: TRBV7-7